The following is a T cell receptor (beta chain) sequence with its context. Antigen unknown. The data derive from a study of blood T cells in healthy people across ages. The CDR3 runs 14 residues. Germline values: CDR1 SQVTM, CDR2 ANQGSEA. The V gene end was trimmed by 0 bases and the J gene end by 6 bases; junction bases not matched to a gene: 5. Sample-barcoded 5' priming and a J-beta primer mix drove a second PCR of roughly 6 to 12 cycles. Each cDNA molecule, via a template-switch adaptor with 12 random nucleotides, was tagged. A single record per CDR3 protein comes from TCRdb applying MiXCR to the 5' RACE reads. The sample holds roughly 1,000,000 distinct CDR3 sequences, under 30% seen once. Study-level findings and limits: Total diversity from one million sequenced T cells was likely underestimated.

These data were likewise used in another study, on T cells of mothers and their children. As that study records: The donor cohort consisted of a few healthy Caucasian mothers and their six children. Researchers report slightly higher, though non-significant, overlap in related mother-child pairs than in unrelated pairs.

Sequencing input: blood. The source of this sequence is a girl aged 2 to 10 in good health. The chain has TRBV29-1 and TRBJ1-2; 9 nucleotides align to TRBD1. The CDR3 loop reads CSVEERDRENGYTF. For the CDR3, the DNA is TGCAGCGTTGAAGAGCGGGACAGGGAGAATGGCTACACCTTC. Filled out from reference TRBV29-1 and TRBJ1-2, the complete variable domain reads SAVISQKPSRDICQRGTSLTIQCQVDSQVTMMFWYRQQPGQSLTLIATANQGSEATYESGFVIDKFPISRPNLTFSTLTVSNMSPEDSSIYLCSVEERDRENGYTFGSGTRLTVV.